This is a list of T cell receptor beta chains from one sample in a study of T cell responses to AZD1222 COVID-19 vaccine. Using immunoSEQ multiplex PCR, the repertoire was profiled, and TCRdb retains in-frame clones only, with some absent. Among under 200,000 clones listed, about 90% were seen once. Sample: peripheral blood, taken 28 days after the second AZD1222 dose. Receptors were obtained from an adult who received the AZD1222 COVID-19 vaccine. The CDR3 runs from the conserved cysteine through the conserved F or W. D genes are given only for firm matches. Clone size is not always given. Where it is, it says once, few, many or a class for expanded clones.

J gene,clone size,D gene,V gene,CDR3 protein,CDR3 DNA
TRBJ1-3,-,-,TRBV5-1,CASSLYPSQGKQGNTIYF,TGCGCCAGCAGCTTGTACCCAAGCCAGGGAAAGCAAGGAAACACCATATATTTT
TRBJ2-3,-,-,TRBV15,CATSSLTWDTQYF,TGTGCCACCAGCAGCTTGACTTGGGATACGCAGTATTTT
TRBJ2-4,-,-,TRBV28,CASRSVGTPTHF,TGTGCCAGCAGGTCCGTAGGGACCCCCACGCACTTC
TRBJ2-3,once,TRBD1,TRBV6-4,CASSPNRDRGTDTQYF,TGTGCCAGCAGTCCAAACCGGGACAGGGGGACAGATACGCAGTATTTT
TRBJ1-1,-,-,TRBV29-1,CSVEAGVNTEAFF,TGCAGCGTTGAAGCAGGGGTGAACACTGAAGCTTTCTTT
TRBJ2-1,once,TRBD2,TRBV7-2,CASSLGKAGVGNEQFF,TGTGCCAGCAGCTTAGGTAAGGCGGGAGTAGGAAATGAGCAGTTCTTC
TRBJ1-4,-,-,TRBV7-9,CASSLRGSVPGEKLFF,TGTGCCAGCAGCTTACGCGGGTCTGTACCTGGTGAAAAACTGTTTTTT
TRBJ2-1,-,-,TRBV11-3,CASSLVGGAEQFF,TGTGCCAGCAGCTTAGTGGGGGGGGCTGAGCAGTTCTTC
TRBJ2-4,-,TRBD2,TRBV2,CASSTDPLAGLAKNIQYF,TGTGCCAGCAGTACCGACCCACTAGCGGGGCTAGCCAAAAACATTCAGTACTTC
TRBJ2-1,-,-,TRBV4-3,CASSFFRINEQFF,TGCGCCAGCAGTTTTTTCCGCATCAATGAGCAGTTCTTC
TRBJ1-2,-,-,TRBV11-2,CASSLEQKYTF,TGTGCCAGCAGCTTAGAACAGAAATACACCTTC
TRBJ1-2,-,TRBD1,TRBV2,CASTYGTVGYTF,TGTGCCAGCACCTATGGGACAGTCGGCTACACCTTC
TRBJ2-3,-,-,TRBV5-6,CASSRKWGPHTDTQYF,TGTGCCAGCAGCCGTAAATGGGGACCCCACACAGATACGCAGTATTTT
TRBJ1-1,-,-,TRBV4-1,CASSQPGARVGAEAFF,TGCGCCAGCAGCCAACCTGGGGCCCGGGTAGGCGCTGAAGCTTTCTTT
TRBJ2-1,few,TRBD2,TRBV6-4,CASSDSGGANEQFF,TGTGCCAGCAGTGACTCCGGGGGGGCCAATGAGCAGTTCTTC
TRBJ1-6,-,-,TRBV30,CAWTGPGGSPLHF,TGTGCCTGGACGGGGCCTGGGGGTTCACCCCTCCACTTT
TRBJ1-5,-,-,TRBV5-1,CASSPEGDPNQPQHF,TGCGCCAGCAGCCCGGAAGGGGATCCCAATCAGCCCCAGCATTTT
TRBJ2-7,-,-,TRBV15,CATSREAGYSYEQYF,TGTGCCACCAGCAGAGAGGCAGGGTATTCCTACGAGCAGTACTTC
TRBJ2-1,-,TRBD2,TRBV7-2,CASSLARGGRPDNEQFF,TGTGCCAGCAGCTTAGCGAGGGGCGGGAGGCCAGACAATGAGCAGTTCTTC
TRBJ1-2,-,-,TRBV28,CASSERQSLLYGYTF,TGTGCCAGCAGTGAGCGACAGAGCCTCCTTTATGGCTACACCTTC
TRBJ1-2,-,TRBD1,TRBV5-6,CASSSGQALYGYTF,TGTGCCAGCAGCTCGGGACAGGCCCTCTATGGCTACACCTTC
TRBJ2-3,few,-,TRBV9,CASSVDEDTQYF,TGTGCCAGCAGCGTAGATGAAGATACGCAGTATTTT
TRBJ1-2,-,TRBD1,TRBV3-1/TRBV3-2,CASSPTQGEHGYTF,TGTGCCAGCAGCCCGACCCAGGGGGAGCATGGCTACACCTTC
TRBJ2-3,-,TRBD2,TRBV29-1,CSVVISGRATDTQYF,TGCAGCGTTGTCATTAGCGGGAGGGCAACAGATACGCAGTATTTT
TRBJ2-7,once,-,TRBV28,CATQGGEQYF,TGTGCCACCCAGGGAGGCGAGCAGTACTTC
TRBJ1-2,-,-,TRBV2,CASSAVLAGAHNYGYTF,TGTGCCAGCAGTGCCGTTCTTGCCGGGGCCCACAACTATGGCTACACCTTC
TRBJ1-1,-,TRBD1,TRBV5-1,CASSLRDRVTTEAFF,TGCGCCAGCAGCTTACGGGACAGGGTAACCACTGAAGCTTTCTTT
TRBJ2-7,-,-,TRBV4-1,CASRRGTATYEQYF,TGCGCCAGCAGGCGCGGGACCGCCACCTACGAGCAGTACTTC
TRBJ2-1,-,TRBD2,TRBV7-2,CASSTWTSGRAGEQFF,TGTGCCAGCAGCACGTGGACTAGCGGGAGGGCAGGGGAACAGTTCTTC
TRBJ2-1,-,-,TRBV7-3,CASSLKGGRGGGNEQFF,TGTGCCAGCAGCTTAAAAGGTGGCAGGGGTGGAGGGAATGAGCAGTTCTTC
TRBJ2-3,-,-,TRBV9,CASSVIGLTDTQYF,TGTGCCAGCAGCGTAATTGGGCTCACAGATACGCAGTATTTT
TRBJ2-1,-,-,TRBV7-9,CASSLAGTDNEQFF,TGTGCCAGCAGCTTAGCGGGGACGGACAATGAGCAGTTCTTC
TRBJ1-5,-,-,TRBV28,CASSSTSQGPYQPQHF,TGTGCCAGCAGTTCTACGTCCCAAGGACCGTATCAGCCCCAGCATTTT
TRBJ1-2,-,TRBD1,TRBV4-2,CASSQDPDRAYGYTF,TGTGCCAGCAGCCAAGACCCGGACAGGGCTTATGGCTACACCTTC
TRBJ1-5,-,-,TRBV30,CAWGEVQGRQPQHF,TGTGCCTGGGGGGAAGTTCAGGGCCGGCAGCCCCAGCATTTT
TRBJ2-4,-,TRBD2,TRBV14,CASSPGLAAMYIQYF,TGTGCCAGCAGCCCTGGACTAGCGGCCATGTACATTCAGTACTTC
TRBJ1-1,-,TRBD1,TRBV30,CAWGTGEGTEAFF,TGTGCCTGGGGGACAGGGGAAGGCACTGAAGCTTTCTTT
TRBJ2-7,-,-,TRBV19,CASRGDTPAPYEQYF,TGTGCCAGTAGGGGGGACACCCCTGCCCCCTACGAGCAGTACTTC
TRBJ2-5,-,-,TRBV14,CASSPDRAWRFSAKETQYF,TGTGCCAGCAGCCCCGATCGGGCGTGGAGGTTCTCGGCGAAAGAGACCCAGTACTTC
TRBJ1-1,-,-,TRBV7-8,CASSLVAGNTEAFF,TGTGCCAGCAGCTTAGTGGCGGGTAACACTGAAGCTTTCTTT
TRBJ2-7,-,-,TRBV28,CATARGMPYEQYF,TGTGCCACCGCCCGGGGGATGCCCTACGAGCAGTACTTC
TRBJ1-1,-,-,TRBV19,CASSPPGPSQAFF,TGTGCCAGTAGCCCCCCTGGACCCTCCCAGGCTTTCTTT
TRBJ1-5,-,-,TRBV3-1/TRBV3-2,CASSQDPQGSDSNQPQHF,TGTGCCAGCAGCCAAGATCCCCAGGGATCCGATAGCAATCAGCCCCAGCATTTT
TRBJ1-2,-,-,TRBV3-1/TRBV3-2,CASSQDMTGWYGYTF,TGTGCCAGCAGCCAAGATATGACAGGATGGTATGGCTACACCTTC
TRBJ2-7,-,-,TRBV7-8,CASSLRAGTYEQYF,TGTGCCAGCAGCTTACGTGCGGGGACTTACGAGCAGTACTTC
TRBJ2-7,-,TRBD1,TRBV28,CASRLTFNRGYEQYF,TGTGCCAGCAGACTCACATTTAACAGGGGCTACGAGCAGTACTTC
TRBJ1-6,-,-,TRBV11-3,CASSLDQGRSYNSPLHF,TGTGCCAGCAGCTTAGATCAGGGCCGCTCCTATAATTCACCCCTCCACTTT
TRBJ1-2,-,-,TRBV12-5,CASGGERFKGYTF,TGTGCTAGTGGTGGGGAGAGATTTAAGGGCTACACCTTC
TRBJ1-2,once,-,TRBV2,CASKVEGSGTFTF,TGTGCCAGCAAGGTTGAGGGGTCCGGGACATTTACCTTC
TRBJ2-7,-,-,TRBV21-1,CAKTSGGAEQYF,TGTGCCAAAACTAGCGGGGGGGCCGAGCAGTACTTC
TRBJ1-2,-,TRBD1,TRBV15,CATSLDPPTGVGEYGYTF,TGTGCCACCAGTCTAGACCCCCCGACAGGGGTCGGAGAGTATGGCTACACCTTC
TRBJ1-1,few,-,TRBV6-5,CASSYDRLNMNTEAFF,TGTGCCAGCAGTTACGACAGGCTGAACATGAACACTGAAGCTTTCTTT
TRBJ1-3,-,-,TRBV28,CASSSTGEGRNTIYF,TGTGCCAGCAGCTCCACGGGGGAGGGAAGAAACACCATATATTTT